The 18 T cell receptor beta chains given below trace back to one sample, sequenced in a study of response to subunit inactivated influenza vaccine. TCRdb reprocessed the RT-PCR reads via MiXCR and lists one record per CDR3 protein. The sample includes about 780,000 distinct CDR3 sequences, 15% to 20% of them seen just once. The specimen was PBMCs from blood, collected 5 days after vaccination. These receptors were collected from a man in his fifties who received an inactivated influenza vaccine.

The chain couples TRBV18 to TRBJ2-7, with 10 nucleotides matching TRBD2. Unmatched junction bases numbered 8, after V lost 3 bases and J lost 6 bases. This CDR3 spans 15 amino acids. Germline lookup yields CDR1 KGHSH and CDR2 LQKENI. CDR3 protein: CASSPSAGGPGEQYF. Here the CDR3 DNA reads TGTGCCAGCTCACCCTCAGCGGGAGGGCCGGGCGAGCAGTACTTC. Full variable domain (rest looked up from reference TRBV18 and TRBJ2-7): NAGVMQNPRHLVRRRGQEARLRCSPMKGHSHVYWYRQLPEEGLKFMVYLQKENIIDESGMPKERFSAEFPKEGPSILRIQQVVRGDSAAYFCASSPSAGGPGEQYFGPGTRLTVT.

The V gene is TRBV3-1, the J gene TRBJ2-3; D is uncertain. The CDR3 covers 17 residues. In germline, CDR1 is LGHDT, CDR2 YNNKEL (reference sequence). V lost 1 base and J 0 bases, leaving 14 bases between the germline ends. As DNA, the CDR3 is TGTGCCAGCAGCCAAGGGCTCAGGACGACTAGCACAGATACGCAGTATTTT. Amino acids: CASSQGLRTTSTDTQYF.

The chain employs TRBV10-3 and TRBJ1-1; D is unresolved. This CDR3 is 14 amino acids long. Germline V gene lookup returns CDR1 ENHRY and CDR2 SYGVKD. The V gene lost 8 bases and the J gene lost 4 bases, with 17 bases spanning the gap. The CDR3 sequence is CAIPEKGFGTEAFF. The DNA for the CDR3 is TGTGCCATCCCAGAAAAGGGTTTTGGCACTGAAGCTTTCTTT.

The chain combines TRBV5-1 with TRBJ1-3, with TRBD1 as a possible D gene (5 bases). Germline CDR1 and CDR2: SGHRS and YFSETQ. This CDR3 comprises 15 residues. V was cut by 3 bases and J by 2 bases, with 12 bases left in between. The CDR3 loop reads CASSSQGWAGNTIYF. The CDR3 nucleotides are TGCGCCAGCAGCTCGCAGGGATGGGCTGGAAACACCATATATTTT.

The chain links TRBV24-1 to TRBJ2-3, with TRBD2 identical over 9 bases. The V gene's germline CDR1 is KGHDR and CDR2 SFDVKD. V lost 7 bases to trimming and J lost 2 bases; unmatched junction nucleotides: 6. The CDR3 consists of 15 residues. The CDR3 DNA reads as TGTGCCACCAGATCGGGGACTAGCTACACAGATACGCAGTATTTT. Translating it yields CATRSGTSYTDTQYF.

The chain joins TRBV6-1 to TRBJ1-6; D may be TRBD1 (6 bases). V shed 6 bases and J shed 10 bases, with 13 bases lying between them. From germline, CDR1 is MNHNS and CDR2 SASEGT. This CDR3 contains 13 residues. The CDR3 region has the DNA TGTGCCAGCAGCCACAGGGTTGACTCACCCCTCCACTTT. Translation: CASSHRVDSPLHF.

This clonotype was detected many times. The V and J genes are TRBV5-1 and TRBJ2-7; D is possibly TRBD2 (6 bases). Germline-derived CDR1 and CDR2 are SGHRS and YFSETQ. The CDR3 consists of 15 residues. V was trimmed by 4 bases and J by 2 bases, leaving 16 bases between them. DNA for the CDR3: TGCGCCAGCAGCGCCTCCACGGGAGCCCCCTACGAGCAGTACTTC. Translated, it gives CASSASTGAPYEQYF.

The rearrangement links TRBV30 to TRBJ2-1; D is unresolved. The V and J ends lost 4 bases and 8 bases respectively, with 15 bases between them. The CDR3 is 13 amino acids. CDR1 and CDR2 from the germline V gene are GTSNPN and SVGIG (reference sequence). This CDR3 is CAWTLGSLHEQFF. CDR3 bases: TGTGCCTGGACCCTCGGTAGTTTACATGAGCAGTTCTTC.

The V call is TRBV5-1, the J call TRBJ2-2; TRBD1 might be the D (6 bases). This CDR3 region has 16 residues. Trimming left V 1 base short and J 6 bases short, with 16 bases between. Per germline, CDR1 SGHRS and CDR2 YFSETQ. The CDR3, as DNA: TGCGCCAGCAGCTTGAGAACAGGGATCCTTCCCGGGGAGCTGTTTTTT. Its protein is CASSLRTGILPGELFF.

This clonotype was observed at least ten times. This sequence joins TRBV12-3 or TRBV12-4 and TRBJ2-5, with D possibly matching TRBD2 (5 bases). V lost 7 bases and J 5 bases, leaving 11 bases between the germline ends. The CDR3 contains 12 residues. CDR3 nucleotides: TGTGCCAGCACTCGGGGTTGGGAGACCCAGTACTTC. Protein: CASTRGWETQYF.

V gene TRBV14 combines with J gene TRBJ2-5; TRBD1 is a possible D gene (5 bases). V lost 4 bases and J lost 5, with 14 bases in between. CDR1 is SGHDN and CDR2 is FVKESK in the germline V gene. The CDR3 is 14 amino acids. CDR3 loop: CASSPTALMETQYF. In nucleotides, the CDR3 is TGTGCCAGCAGCCCGACAGCACTAATGGAGACCCAGTACTTC.

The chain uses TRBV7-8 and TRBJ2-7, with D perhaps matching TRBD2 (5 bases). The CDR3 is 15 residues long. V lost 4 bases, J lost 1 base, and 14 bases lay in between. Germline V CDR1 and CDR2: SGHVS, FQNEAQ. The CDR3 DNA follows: TGTGCCAGCAGCTCTAAGTACGGGGTATCCTACGAGCAGTACTTC. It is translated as CASSSKYGVSYEQYF.

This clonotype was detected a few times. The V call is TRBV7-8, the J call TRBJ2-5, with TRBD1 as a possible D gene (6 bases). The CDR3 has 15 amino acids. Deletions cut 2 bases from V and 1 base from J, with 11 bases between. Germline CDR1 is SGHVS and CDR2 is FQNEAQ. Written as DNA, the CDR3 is TGTGCCAGCAGCTTACTCCAGGGGCGCCAAGAGACCCAGTACTTC. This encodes CASSLLQGRQETQYF.

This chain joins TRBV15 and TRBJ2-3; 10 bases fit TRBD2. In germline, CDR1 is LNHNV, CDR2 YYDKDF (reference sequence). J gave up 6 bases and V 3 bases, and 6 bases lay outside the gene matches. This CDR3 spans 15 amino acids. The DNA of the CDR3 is TGTGCCACCAGCAGGATAGCGGGGGGATACGATACGCAGTATTTT. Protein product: CATSRIAGGYDTQYF.

The CDR3 DNA follows: TGTGCCAGCTCACCACTCGGGCCGGGGGATGAGCAGTTCTTC. Translated: CASSPLGPGDEQFF. The chain is built from TRBV18 and TRBJ2-1; D perhaps matches TRBD2 (6 bases). V was trimmed by 1 base and J by 8 bases, leaving 12 bases between them. CDR3 length: 14 amino acids. CDR1 is KGHSH, CDR2 LQKENI, per germline.

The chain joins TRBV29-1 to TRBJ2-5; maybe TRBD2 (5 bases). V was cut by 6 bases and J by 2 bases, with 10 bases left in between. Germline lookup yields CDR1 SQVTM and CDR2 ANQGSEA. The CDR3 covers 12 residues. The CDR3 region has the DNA TGCAGCGTCATAGCGTGGCAAGAGACCCAGTACTTC. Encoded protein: CSVIAWQETQYF.

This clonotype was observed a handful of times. Here the CDR3 reads CASSPIAGRGSNEQFF. Written as DNA, the CDR3 is TGTGCCAGCAGCCCAATAGCGGGAAGAGGTTCCAATGAGCAGTTCTTC. This chain uses TRBV9 with TRBJ2-1, with 8 bases that match TRBD2. V dropped 4 bases and J dropped 6; count of bases not matched to a gene: 12. CDR3 length equals 16 residues. Germline V gene sequence: CDR1 SGDLS, CDR2 YYNGEE.

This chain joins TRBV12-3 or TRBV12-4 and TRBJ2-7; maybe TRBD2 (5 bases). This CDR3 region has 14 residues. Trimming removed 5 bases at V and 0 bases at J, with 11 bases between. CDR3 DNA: TGTGCCAGCAGTCCTAGCTACAGCTCCTACGAGCAGTACTTC. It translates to CASSPSYSSYEQYF.